Below are 14 T cell receptor beta chains sequenced from a single sample in a study of blood T cell repertoires in COVID-19. Clones were sequenced by immunoSEQ multiplex PCR, and TCRdb holds only the in-frame ones, with some missing. The sample lists about 90,000 clones; about 80% were seen once. The sample was peripheral blood. Every receptor here comes from a woman aged 70-85 years with acute or convalescent COVID-19.

The CDR3 DNA reads as TGCGCCAGCAGCGACAGGGGGGGCCTAGCCAAAAACATTCAGTACTTC. Protein sequence: CASSDRGGLAKNIQYF. The chain combines TRBV5-1 with TRBJ2-4, with 9 bases fitting TRBD1. This CDR3 comprises 16 residues. Per the germline V gene, CDR1 is SGHRS and CDR2 is YFSETQ. V lost 4 bases to trimming and J lost 0 bases; unmatched junction nucleotides: 5.

The chain carries TRBV11-2 and TRBJ2-2; no firm D call. The germline V and J ends were trimmed by 2 bases and 2 bases, with 9 bases remaining between them. CDR3 length: 15 residues. Germline CDR1 reads SGHAT; CDR2 reads FQNNGV. CDR3 protein: CASSLLRINTGELFF. The DNA of the CDR3 is TGTGCCAGCAGCTTATTGCGTATTAACACCGGGGAGCTGTTTTTT.

The V call is TRBV23-1, the J call TRBJ2-2, with 8 nucleotides matching TRBD2. TRBV23-1 is placed among ORFs of uncertain function. V was pared by 3 bases and J by 1 base, with 13 bases of the junction left unmatched. This CDR3 has 19 residues. DNA of the CDR3: TGCGCCAGCAGTCACCCTACTAGCGGAGAACCCAAGAACACCGGGGAGCTGTTTTTT. Protein sequence: CASSHPTSGEPKNTGELFF.

There are a few counts of this clone. V is TRBV9 and J is TRBJ2-1; 7 bases map to TRBD1. J lost 6 bases, V lost 4 bases, and 7 bases had no gene match. The CDR3 has 14 residues. From germline, CDR1 is SGDLS and CDR2 YYNGEE. The CDR3 nucleotides are TGTGCCAGCAGCTACAGGGGATCCCTCAATGAGCAGTTCTTC. This translates into CASSYRGSLNEQFF.

This clone was picked up a small number of times. This rearrangement joins TRBV9 to TRBJ2-5; D is perhaps TRBD1 (5 bases). The length of the CDR3 is 15 residues. Trimming took 0 bases from V and 4 from J, leaving 13 bases between them. Germline CDR1 reads SGDLS; CDR2 reads YYNGEE. For the CDR3, the DNA is TGTGCCAGCAGCGTAGGGGGTCAGGGCTCAGAGACCCAGTACTTC. Its translation: CASSVGGQGSETQYF.

This sequence joins TRBV9 and TRBJ1-3; 7 bases fit TRBD1. The ends lost 3 bases at V and 0 bases at J; junction bases unmatched: 6. Germline V gene data show CDR1 as SGDLS and CDR2 as YYNGEE. CDR3 length equals 16 residues. CDR3 loop: CASSAGTVSSGNTIYF. CDR3 nucleotides: TGTGCCAGCAGCGCCGGGACAGTAAGCTCTGGAAACACCATATATTTT.

The chain joins TRBV7-2 to TRBJ1-1, with unresolved D. V was clipped by 5 bases and J by 2 bases, with 15 bases between them. From germline, CDR1 is SGHTA and CDR2 FQGNSA. The CDR3 covers 15 residues. The CDR3 DNA sequence: TGTGCCAGCAGCGTACGCGGAGTTTTCAACACTGAAGCTTTCTTT. This sequence encodes CASSVRGVFNTEAFF. The full variable domain, in which reference TRBV7-2 and TRBJ1-1 provide the parts outside the CDR3, is GAGVSQSPSNKVTEKGKDVELRCDPISGHTALYWYRQSLGQGLEFLIYFQGNSAPDKSGLPSDRFSAERTGGSVSTLTIQRTQQEDSAVYLCASSVRGVFNTEAFFGQGTRLTVV.

V gene TRBV7-8 combines with J gene TRBJ2-3; TRBD2 agrees at 10 bases. J gave up 3 bases and V 1 base, and 4 bases lay outside the gene matches. The CDR3 covers 16 residues. Germline V gives CDR1 SGHVS, CDR2 FQNEAQ. The CDR3 DNA follows: TGTGCCAGCAGCTTAGTTGGGACTAGCGTGACAGATACGCAGTATTTT. Its translation: CASSLVGTSVTDTQYF.

The CDR3 coding sequence is TGTGCCAGCATTAAACAGGGGAGAAGGGAGACCCAGTACTTC. Encoded protein: CASIKQGRRETQYF. The chain joins TRBV28 to TRBJ2-5; 7 bases fit TRBD1. V lost 7 bases to trimming and J lost 5 bases; unmatched junction nucleotides: 10. The V gene's germline CDR1 is MDHEN and CDR2 SYDVKM. The CDR3 covers 14 residues.

V and J are TRBV28 and TRBJ2-7; 9 bases fit TRBD1. After removal of 3 bases from V and 2 bases from J, the junction contained 5 bases not matched to a gene. Germline V gene sequence: CDR1 MDHEN, CDR2 SYDVKM. The CDR3 is 15 residues long. CDR3 protein: CASSFGTGNPYEQYF. The CDR3 DNA is TGTGCCAGCAGTTTCGGGACAGGGAATCCCTACGAGCAGTACTTC.

The chain recombines TRBV27 with TRBJ2-3; D is possibly TRBD1 (5 bases). Trimming stripped 6 bases from V and 2 bases from J, with 12 bases between. Germline V gene sequence: CDR1 MNHEY, CDR2 SMNVEV (reference sequence). The CDR3 is 14 residues long. CDR3 sequence reads: CASRGLEITDTQYF. The CDR3 nucleotides read TGTGCCAGCAGGGGGCTTGAGATCACAGATACGCAGTATTTT.

The chain employs TRBV2 and TRBJ1-5; D not resolved. The germline V gene has CDR1 SNHLY and CDR2 FYNNEI. The ends were cut back, 5 bases at V and 4 bases at J, with 3 bases in the middle. The CDR3 is 11 amino acids. The CDR3 sequence: CASSLNQPQHF. The CDR3 nucleotides read TGTGCCAGCAGTTTAAATCAGCCCCAGCATTTT.

The gene calls are TRBV30 and TRBJ2-7, with 7 bases that match TRBD1. V lost 1 base to trimming and J lost 6 bases; unmatched junction nucleotides: 0. CDR1 and CDR2 from the germline V gene are GTSNPN and SVGIG (reference sequence). The CDR3 is 11 amino acids. CDR3 DNA: TGTGCCTGGAGTGAGGGGGCCGAGCAGTACTTC. Translating gives CAWSEGAEQYF.

The genes are TRBV21-1 and TRBJ1-2; no DNA check was done on the table's D call, TRBD1. TRBV21-1 counts as a pseudogene. This CDR3 region has 18 residues. The CDR3 DNA sequence: TGTGCCAGCAGCAAAGCGAACAGGGCTGGGGCAGGTATCTATGGCTACACCTTC. Translated: CASSKANRAGAGIYGYTF.